The 31 T cell receptor beta chains reported below all come from one sample, sequenced in a study of CD8 T cells in ankylosing spondylitis. TCRdb used MiXCR to reprocess the 5' RACE reads, holding one entry per CDR3 protein. This table holds under 250,000 distinct CDR3 sequences, about a quarter found once. Input material: blood, either unsorted or a sorted T cell fraction (not recorded which). These receptor sequences come from a male donor with ankylosing spondylitis or in good health (not recorded which).

The chain links TRBV15 to TRBJ2-7; D possibly corresponds to TRBD2 (6 bases). The germline gives CDR1 LNHNV, CDR2 YYDKDF (reference sequence). The CDR3 has 15 amino acids. Trimming left V 6 bases short and J 4 bases short, with 19 bases between. CDR3 in DNA: TGTGCCACCAGTGACATCCGGGACTCACGTTACGAGCAGTACTTC. Protein: CATSDIRDSRYEQYF.

This clonotype was observed a handful of times. The rearrangement links TRBV11-2 to TRBJ2-1; 9 bases are shared with TRBD2. With 5 bases clipped from V and 0 bases from J, the junction kept 14 bases outside the gene matches. The CDR3 extends over 19 amino acids. Germline V gene data show CDR1 as SGHAT and CDR2 as FQNNGV. In DNA form, the CDR3 reads TGTGCCAGCAGCACTCGAATCAAAGCGGGAGGCCGCTCCTACAATGAGCAGTTCTTC. Amino acid sequence: CASSTRIKAGGRSYNEQFF.

This clonotype has at least ten counts. This rearrangement joins TRBV5-1 to TRBJ1-6; no clear D. Trimming took 4 bases from V and 2 from J, leaving 7 bases between them. The CDR3 has 14 residues. The germline gives CDR1 SGHRS, CDR2 YFSETQ. The CDR3 nucleotides read TGCGCCAGCAGCGGAGGGCCCTATAATTCACCCCTCCACTTT. Amino acids: CASSGGPYNSPLHF.

This clonotype was detected ten times or more. The chain uses TRBV10-1 and TRBJ1-5; D possibly corresponds to TRBD1 (6 bases). Per germline, CDR1 WNHNN and CDR2 SYGVQD (reference sequence). The CDR3 length is 11 residues. V was clipped by 6 bases and J by 7 bases, with 7 bases between them. CDR3 sequence reads: CASSQGQPQHF. CDR3 DNA: TGCGCCAGCAGCCAGGGGCAGCCCCAGCATTTT.

This clonotype was counted only a few times. The chain is built from TRBV15 and TRBJ2-1, with TRBD1 identical over 7 bases. The V segment lost 5 bases and the J segment 7 bases; nucleotides outside the gene matches: 5. Germline-derived CDR1 and CDR2 are LNHNV and YYDKDF (reference sequence). The length of the CDR3 is 13 residues. CDR3 bases: TGTGCCACCAGCCGAGGGACAGCTAATGAGCAGTTCTTC. Protein: CATSRGTANEQFF.

This clonotype was seen many times. The chain combines TRBV5-1 with TRBJ2-1; D is perhaps TRBD1 (6 bases). This CDR3 region has 13 residues. Germline lookup yields CDR1 SGHRS and CDR2 YFSETQ. V lost 1 base, J lost 4 bases, and 6 bases lay in between. The CDR3 spells CASSLQGYNEQFF. The CDR3 DNA sequence: TGCGCCAGCAGCTTGCAGGGGTACAATGAGCAGTTCTTC.

Many counts were recorded for this clonotype. DNA of the CDR3: TGCAGTGCTAGGTCAAGCTCCTATAATTCACCCCTCCACTTT. As protein: CSARSSSYNSPLHF. This rearrangement joins TRBV20-1 to TRBJ1-6; unclear D gene. CDR1 is DFQATT and CDR2 is SNEGSKA in the germline V gene (reference sequence). The CDR3 spans 14 residues. V was pared by 3 bases and J by 0 bases, with 6 bases between.

This clonotype appeared many times. CDR3 region: CASSLTSGGGGTGELFF. The CDR3 coding sequence is TGTGCCAGCAGCCTGACTAGCGGAGGGGGGGGCACCGGGGAGCTGTTTTTT. The V call is TRBV6-1, the J call TRBJ2-2, with 9 bases that match TRBD2. Germline trimming cut 6 bases from V and 4 bases from J; bases unmatched to any gene: 12. The CDR3 is 17 residues long. Looked up from germline, CDR1 is MNHNS and CDR2 is SASEGT.

The J gene is TRBJ2-7, the V gene TRBV6-6, with 8 positions matching TRBD1. The CDR3 sequence is 13 residues long. J was trimmed by 4 bases and V by 8 bases; bases with no gene match: 7. CDR1 and CDR2 (germline): MNHNY, SVGAGI (reference sequence). The CDR3, as DNA: TGTGCCAGCCGAGACAGGGGTAAATACGAGCAGTACTTC. Translated: CASRDRGKYEQYF.

The gene calls are TRBV7-8 and TRBJ2-3; 11 bases map to TRBD2. Germline CDR1 is SGHVS and CDR2 is FQNEAQ. The V and J ends lost 5 bases and 3 bases, in that order; junction bases with no gene match: 10. The CDR3 is 17 amino acids. CDR3 protein: CASSHGGLAGGTDTQYF. CDR3 nucleotide sequence: TGTGCCAGCAGCCACGGGGGGCTAGCGGGAGGTACAGATACGCAGTATTTT.

This clonotype showed up just a few times. The chain links TRBV6-1 to TRBJ2-1, with D unresolved. The CDR3 runs 18 residues. The V end lost 5 bases, the J end lost 1 base, and 21 bases lay between the germline ends. CDR1 MNHNS and CDR2 SASEGT come from the germline V gene. CDR3 region: CASSRSTTRGLSYNEQFF. CDR3 DNA sequence: TGTGCCAGCAGTCGATCTACGACCCGAGGTCTTTCCTACAATGAGCAGTTCTTC.

The V gene is TRBV29-1, the J gene TRBJ1-2; tentatively, D is TRBD1 (6 bases). The CDR3 sequence is 11 residues long. V lost 4 bases and J lost 8, with 11 bases in between. CDR1 and CDR2 (germline): SQVTM, ANQGSEA. CDR3: CSVAGAAGYTF. The CDR3, as DNA: TGCAGCGTTGCGGGGGCTGCCGGCTACACCTTC.

The table lists this clonotype with many counts. The chain carries TRBV12-3 or TRBV12-4 and TRBJ1-3; 7 positions agree with TRBD1. Losses at the gene ends were 6 bases for V and 8 bases for J; bases not matched to a gene: 7. This CDR3 spans 13 amino acids. This CDR3 reads CASRQQGPHTIYF. The CDR3 nucleotides read TGTGCCAGCAGGCAACAGGGGCCACACACCATATATTTT.

This sequence joins TRBV5-1 and TRBJ2-7; 10 bases line up with TRBD2. The V gene's germline CDR1 is SGHRS and CDR2 YFSETQ. CDR3 length: 18 residues. Trimming cost V 0 bases and J 5 bases; bases outside gene matches: 14. The CDR3 region has the DNA TGCGCCAGCAGCTTGGCCTCCAGCGGGACTAGCGTTGCCGACGAGCAGTACTTC. This translates into CASSLASSGTSVADEQYF.

The chain recombines TRBV20-1 with TRBJ2-3; D is unclear. V lost 4 bases to trimming and J lost 8 bases, with 10 bases between them. Germline V gives CDR1 DFQATT, CDR2 SNEGSKA (reference sequence). CDR3 length equals 11 residues. The CDR3 region has the DNA TGCAGTGCTATGCCCGGAGCTACGCAGTATTTT. This encodes CSAMPGATQYF.

In this sample, this clonotype turned up a few times. CDR3 in amino acids: CSARVGGEQFF. For the CDR3, the DNA is TGCAGTGCTAGAGTGGGAGGTGAGCAGTTCTTC. V and J are TRBV20-1 and TRBJ2-1; a possible D gene is TRBD2 (6 bases). Germline loops: CDR1 DFQATT, CDR2 SNEGSKA (reference sequence). The V and J ends lost 1 base and 9 bases respectively, with 7 bases between them. The CDR3 is made up of 11 amino acids.

This clonotype was counted at least ten times. The CDR3 DNA is TGCGCCAGCAGCCAAGAGCCCCCTAGTGGGTTAGAGACCCAGTACTTC. It specifies CASSQEPPSGLETQYF. V usage is TRBV4-1 and J usage is TRBJ2-5; no clear D gene. The CDR3 extends over 16 amino acids. Germline loops: CDR1 MGHRA, CDR2 YSYEKL. Trimming took 0 bases from V and 4 from J, leaving 15 bases between them.

The genes are TRBV18 and TRBJ2-1; D gene uncertain. Germline V lookup: CDR1 KGHSH, CDR2 LQKENI. V lost 3 bases and J lost 5, with 11 bases in between. The CDR3 is 14 residues long. The CDR3 DNA follows: TGTGCCAGCTCACCGAGCCGGCTGGACAATGAGCAGTTCTTC. Its translation: CASSPSRLDNEQFF.

This clonotype was counted ten times or more. V and J are TRBV12-3 or TRBV12-4 and TRBJ1-4; perhaps TRBD1 as D (6 bases). CDR3 length equals 15 residues. Trimming took 4 bases from V and 8 from J, leaving 17 bases between them. The CDR3 loop is CASSSIQGGREKLFF. CDR3 nucleotide sequence: TGTGCCAGCAGTTCCATACAGGGTGGTAGAGAAAAACTGTTTTTT.

The chain has TRBV5-6 and TRBJ2-7; D unresolved. V was pared by 2 bases and J by 0 bases, with 9 bases between. CDR1 is SGHDT, CDR2 YYEEEE, per germline. The CDR3 runs 14 residues. CDR3 region: CASSFRDISYEQYF. DNA of the CDR3: TGTGCCAGCAGCTTTAGAGACATCTCCTACGAGCAGTACTTC.

This rearrangement joins TRBV6-2 or TRBV6-3 to TRBJ2-7; D remains ambiguous. The CDR3 extends over 13 amino acids. The germline CDR1 and CDR2 sequences are MNHEY and SVGEGT. V was cut by 10 bases and J by 5 bases, with 18 bases left in between. Here the CDR3 reads CANRGSWKDEQYF. The CDR3 nucleotides read TGTGCCAACCGCGGAAGCTGGAAAGACGAGCAGTACTTC.

V is TRBV25-1 and J is TRBJ2-7, with 7 bases matching TRBD1. The V and J ends lost 8 bases and 2 bases, in that order; junction bases with no gene match: 9. The CDR3 length is 14 residues. Germline loops: CDR1 MGHDK, CDR2 SYGVNS. The CDR3 DNA is TGTGCCAGCGGGGGAGACAGGGTACCCTACGAGCAGTACTTC. This translates into CASGGDRVPYEQYF.

In its sample, this clonotype was seen many times. This chain links TRBV29-1 with TRBJ2-2, with 10 bases that match TRBD1. This CDR3 comprises 13 residues. V was pared by 7 bases and J by 4 bases, with 3 bases of the junction left unmatched. CDR1 and CDR2 (germline): SQVTM, ANQGSEA. This CDR3 is CSADRGGTGELFF. The CDR3 DNA sequence: TGCAGCGCGGACAGGGGGGGCACCGGGGAGCTGTTTTTT.

This chain links TRBV29-1 with TRBJ2-3; D not resolved. Germline lookup yields CDR1 SQVTM and CDR2 ANQGSEA. The CDR3 totals 12 residues. V was clipped by 7 bases and J by 1 base, with 9 bases between them. The CDR3 region is CSAGGGTDTQYF. The CDR3 DNA sequence: TGCAGCGCTGGCGGCGGCACAGATACGCAGTATTTT.

At least ten counts were recorded for this clonotype. The chain combines TRBV6-5 with TRBJ2-7; 9 bases agree with TRBD2. The CDR3 sequence is 15 residues long. With V trimmed by 2 bases and J by 1 base, 3 bases remained unmatched. Per the germline V gene, CDR1 is MNHEY and CDR2 is SVGAGI. For the CDR3, the DNA is TGTGCCAGCAGTTACGGCGGGAGGGTATCCTACGAGCAGTACTTC. Translating it yields CASSYGGRVSYEQYF.

In this sample, this clonotype turned up many times. The chain joins TRBV7-2 to TRBJ2-1; 8 nucleotides line up with TRBD2. The V gene's germline CDR1 is SGHTA and CDR2 FQGNSA. The CDR3 spans 14 residues. V was clipped by 5 bases and J by 4 bases; unmatched bases: 4. In DNA, the CDR3 is TGTGCCAGCAGCCCCGGGACTAGGTACAATGAGCAGTTCTTC. Amino acid sequence: CASSPGTRYNEQFF.

The rearrangement uses TRBV4-3 and TRBJ2-1; 7 bases map to TRBD2. The germline CDR1 and CDR2 sequences are LGHNA and YSLEER. V shed 3 bases and J 4 bases; nucleotides not matched to a gene: 9. This CDR3 has 16 amino acids. CDR3 nucleotide sequence: TGCGCCAGCAGCCAGCGGAGCGGGATGTCTTACAATGAGCAGTTCTTC. Translation gives CASSQRSGMSYNEQFF.

This clonotype was counted a few times. The chain carries TRBV29-1 and TRBJ1-6, with 8 bases aligning to TRBD1. J was trimmed by 7 bases and V by 4 bases; bases with no gene match: 3. CDR1 and CDR2 from the germline V gene are SQVTM and ANQGSEA. This CDR3 contains 13 residues. The CDR3 here is CSVGQGRNSPLHF. The CDR3, as DNA: TGCAGCGTTGGACAGGGGAGGAATTCACCCCTCCACTTT.

The rearrangement joins TRBV5-1 to TRBJ2-2; TRBD2 matches 7 bases. Germline assignment: CDR1 SGHRS and CDR2 YFSETQ. J was trimmed by 5 bases and V by 0 bases; bases with no gene match: 7. The CDR3 spans 16 residues. CDR3 protein: CASSLGGSSGTGELFF. The CDR3 DNA sequence: TGCGCCAGCAGCTTGGGCGGGAGTTCGGGAACCGGGGAGCTGTTTTTT. Full variable domain (outside the CDR3, taken from reference TRBV5-1 and TRBJ2-2): KAGVTQTPRYLIKTRGQQVTLSCSPISGHRSVSWYQQTPGQGLQFLFEYFSETQRNKGNFPGRFSGRQFSNSRSEMNVSTLELGDSALYLCASSLGGSSGTGELFFGEGSRLTVL.

This clonotype came up many times. V gene TRBV20-1 combines with J gene TRBJ2-5; D call uncertain. The V and J ends lost 5 bases and 6 bases respectively, with 13 bases between them. CDR1 and CDR2 from the germline V gene are DFQATT and SNEGSKA (reference sequence). This CDR3 is 12 amino acids long. CDR3 nucleotides: TGCAGTGCTCCCATGGCAGAAAAGACCCAGTACTTC. Its protein product is CSAPMAEKTQYF.

This clonotype was found many times. The chain carries TRBV6-1 and TRBJ1-4, with TRBD1 identical over 7 bases. The germline gives CDR1 MNHNS, CDR2 SASEGT. This CDR3 spans 18 amino acids. The V and J ends lost 7 bases and 2 bases, in that order; junction bases with no gene match: 16. The CDR3 nucleotides are TGTGCCAGCACCCCCGGGAGAGGGGGCGCGACGACTAATGAAAAACTGTTTTTT. This encodes CASTPGRGGATTNEKLFF.